This T cell receptor beta chain was documented in a study of regulatory T cells in long-lasting Graves disease. Overall study: For a period under 3 months, newly diagnosed Graves' patients had taken antithyroid drugs. Study-wide results and caveats: Persistent disease preferred TRBV28, TRBJ1-2 and TRBJ2-5. Graves' patients with persistent disease showed TCR diversity lower than patients newly diagnosed.

Turning to this clonotype: Its matching antigen is unknown. A much larger clone is a single base away; this may be a read error. Here the CDR3 omits its conserved ending phenylalanine or tryptophan, so a read error is the likely source.

The CDR3 extends over 13 amino acids. Per germline, CDR1 SEHNR and CDR2 FQNEAQ (reference sequence). V was trimmed by 5 bases and J by 11 bases, leaving 16 bases between them. Time point noted: newly diagnosed GD, antithyroid drugs for less than 3 months. Preparation of the TCR library used RNA extracted from PBMCs. The TCR beta library used iRepertoire HTBI primers with Arm-PCR amplification of CDR3. TCRdb analysed the multiplex PCR reads with MiXCR anew, one entry per CDR3 protein. This sample has 200,000 to 250,000 distinct CDR3 sequences, with over 20% found just once. The clonotype originates from a female donor with Graves disease. The sequencing used peripheral blood mononuclear cells (PBMCs), collected at new diagnosis, from a patient treated with antithyroid drugs. The chain uses TRBV7-9 and TRBJ1-5, with D possibly being TRBD1 (5 bases). The CDR3 nucleotides read TGTGCCAGCAGCCCAGACCTTAAGGGGTCCCAGCATCTT. Its protein is CASSPDLKGSQHL.